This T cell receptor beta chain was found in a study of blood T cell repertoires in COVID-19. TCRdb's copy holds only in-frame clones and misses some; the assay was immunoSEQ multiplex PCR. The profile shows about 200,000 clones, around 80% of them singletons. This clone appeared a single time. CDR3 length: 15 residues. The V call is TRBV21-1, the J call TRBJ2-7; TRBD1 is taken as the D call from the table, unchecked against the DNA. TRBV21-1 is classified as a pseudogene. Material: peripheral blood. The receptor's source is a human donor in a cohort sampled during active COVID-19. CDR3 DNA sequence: TGTGCCAGCAGCAAAAAAAGGGGGACGGGCTACGAGCAGTACTTC. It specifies CASSKKRGTGYEQYF.